Each of the 20 T cell receptor beta chains below was sequenced from the same sample in a study of blood T cell repertoires in COVID-19. Clones were read by immunoSEQ multiplex PCR, and TCRdb kept only the in-frame ones, dropping some. The data show about half a million clones, approximately 91% seen once. The specimen sequenced was PBMCs or T cells enriched from blood (not recorded which). All receptors derive from a woman aged 55-70 years who had recovered from COVID-19.

The J gene is TRBJ1-2, the V gene TRBV5-1, with unresolved D. V lost 1 base and J lost 2, with 9 bases in between. CDR3 length equals 14 residues. CDR1 SGHRS and CDR2 YFSETQ come from the germline V gene. The CDR3 here is CASSLRQANYGYTF. In DNA form, the CDR3 reads TGCGCCAGCAGCTTGCGGCAGGCGAACTATGGCTACACCTTC.

J is TRBJ1-2 and V is TRBV2, with D maybe TRBD1 (5 bases). The germline V gene has CDR1 SNHLY and CDR2 FYNNEI. There are 16 residues in the CDR3. The V gene lost 4 bases and the J gene lost 2 bases, with 17 bases spanning the gap. The CDR3 DNA is TGTGCCAGCAGTGGAAGAGGGGAGGGGATAAACTATGGCTACACCTTC. Translated: CASSGRGEGINYGYTF.

The chain links TRBV20-1 to TRBJ1-2, with unresolved D. CDR3 length: 12 residues. CDR1 is DFQATT and CDR2 is SNEGSKA in the germline V gene (reference sequence). Trimming left V 3 bases short and J 0 bases short, with 5 bases between. The CDR3 region is CSASRSNYGYTF. The CDR3 DNA is TGCAGTGCTAGTCGGTCTAACTATGGCTACACCTTC.

This clone was recorded once. This same CDR3 is encoded by further DNA sequences in the sample. The chain links TRBV6-1 to TRBJ1-2; D perhaps matches TRBD1 (5 bases). The CDR3 has 16 amino acids. Trimming removed 2 bases from V and 0 bases from J, with 13 bases in between. From germline, CDR1 is MNHNS and CDR2 SASEGT. The CDR3 DNA is TGTGCCAGCAGTGAATATCGGGGGTCAGCTAACTATGGCTACACCTTC. It is translated as CASSEYRGSANYGYTF.

Comment on this clone: Other DNA sequences within the sample encode an identical CDR3. This chain connects TRBV5-1 to TRBJ1-1, with 11 nucleotides matching TRBD1. CDR3 length: 14 amino acids. The ends lost 3 bases at V and 4 bases at J; junction bases unmatched: 2. Germline V gene sequence: CDR1 SGHRS, CDR2 YFSETQ. CDR3 region: CASSSGTGGTEAFF. As DNA, the CDR3 is TGCGCCAGCAGCTCGGGGACAGGGGGCACTGAAGCTTTCTTT.

This clone came up a few times. The gene calls are TRBV19 and TRBJ1-2, with TRBD1 matching over 11 bases. The CDR3 length is 14 residues. V shed 7 bases, J shed 6 bases, and the junction held 7 bases outside the gene matches. CDR1 is LNHDA, CDR2 SQIVND, per germline (reference sequence). For the CDR3, the DNA is TGTGCCAGTACCCTGGACAGGGGGCAGGATGGCTACACCTTC. It translates to CASTLDRGQDGYTF. The full variable domain, completed using reference TRBV19 and TRBJ1-2, is DGGITQSPKYLFRKEGQNVTLSCEQNLNHDAMYWYRQDPGQGLRLIYYSQIVNDFQKGDIAEGYSVSREKKESFPLTVTSAQKNPTAFYLCASTLDRGQDGYTFGSGTRLTVV.

The chain combines TRBV5-4 with TRBJ2-1, with 9 bases fitting TRBD1. This CDR3 has 14 residues. Germline assignment: CDR1 SGHNT and CDR2 YYREEE (reference sequence). With 2 bases clipped from V and 5 bases from J, the junction kept 2 bases outside the gene matches. CDR3: CASSLRDRDNEQFF. Written as DNA, the CDR3 is TGTGCCAGCAGCTTAAGGGACAGGGACAATGAGCAGTTCTTC.

The CDR3 protein is CASSLFRTDRATEAFF. The CDR3 DNA reads as TGCGCCAGCAGCCTCTTTCGAACCGACAGGGCCACTGAAGCTTTCTTT. This chain joins TRBV4-1 and TRBJ1-1; TRBD1 agrees at 7 bases. CDR3 length equals 16 residues. In germline, CDR1 is MGHRA, CDR2 YSYEKL. Trimming at V came to 4 bases and at J to 4 bases, leaving 12 bases not matched to a gene.

This clone occurred once. The chain uses TRBV15 and TRBJ2-5; 7 bases fit TRBD1. With V trimmed by 2 bases and J by 1 base, 7 bases remained unmatched. Germline V gives CDR1 LNHNV, CDR2 YYDKDF (reference sequence). This CDR3 is 16 amino acids long. CDR3 loop: CATSRHGDRVQETQYF. The CDR3 DNA is TGTGCCACCAGCAGACATGGCGACAGGGTCCAAGAGACCCAGTACTTC.

The chain uses TRBV6-5 and TRBJ2-1, with D perhaps matching TRBD2 (6 bases). V was pared by 7 bases and J by 8 bases, with 12 bases between. This CDR3 region has 12 residues. Looked up from germline, CDR1 is MNHEY and CDR2 is SVGAGI. CDR3 sequence (DNA): TGTGCCAGCACGTCTAGCGTTTATGAGCAGTTCTTC. Encoded protein: CASTSSVYEQFF.

The chain is built from TRBV5-1 and TRBJ2-3, with D possibly TRBD2 on 6 matching bases. Trimming stripped 6 bases from V and 2 bases from J, with 13 bases between. The CDR3 is 14 amino acids. CDR1 and CDR2 from the germline V gene are SGHRS and YFSETQ. This CDR3 reads CASNPAGFTDTQYF. The CDR3 DNA follows: TGCGCCAGCAATCCAGCGGGCTTCACAGATACGCAGTATTTT.

This clone appeared a few times. The rearrangement links TRBV6-5 to TRBJ1-4; 10 bases match TRBD1. The length of the CDR3 is 15 residues. Germline CDR1 is MNHEY and CDR2 is SVGAGI. V lost 6 bases to trimming and J lost 8 bases; unmatched junction nucleotides: 9. The CDR3 region has the DNA TGTGCCAGCAGCAGGCCCCGGACAGGGGGAGAAAAACTGTTTTTT. Amino acid sequence: CASSRPRTGGEKLFF.

The chain has TRBV11-2 and TRBJ2-7, with 7 bases fitting TRBD1. Germline V gene data show CDR1 as SGHAT and CDR2 as FQNNGV. The ends lost 3 bases at V and 4 bases at J; junction bases unmatched: 12. CDR3 length: 16 residues. CDR3 nucleotide sequence: TGTGCCAGCAGCTTGGATATACAGGGGATCCCTTACGAGCAGTACGTC. Translated, it gives CASSLDIQGIPYEQYV.

This clone appeared once. The chain uses TRBV2 and TRBJ2-2, with D tentatively TRBD1 (5 bases). Germline V gene lookup returns CDR1 SNHLY and CDR2 FYNNEI. The CDR3 sequence is 14 residues long. The V end lost 8 bases, the J end lost 0 bases, and 10 bases lay between the germline ends. CDR3 protein: CASSADTNTGELFF. Here the CDR3 DNA reads TGTGCCAGCTCGGCGGACACGAACACCGGGGAGCTGTTTTTT.

The chain recombines TRBV4-2 with TRBJ1-2; tentative D call: TRBD1 (6 bases). V was shortened by 0 bases and J by 5 bases, with 19 bases between the two germline ends. Looked up from germline, CDR1 is LGHNA and CDR2 is YNFKEQ. This CDR3 contains 17 residues. The DNA for the CDR3 is TGTGCCAGCAGCCAAGATTTACCCGGGGGGGGCATGTATGGCTACACCTTC. Protein: CASSQDLPGGGMYGYTF.

V gene TRBV6-6 combines with J gene TRBJ1-6, with D possibly TRBD1 on 6 matching bases. V was pared by 4 bases and J by 8 bases, with 12 bases between. Germline lookup yields CDR1 MNHNY and CDR2 SVGAGI (reference sequence). The CDR3 loop spans 14 amino acids. Here the CDR3 DNA reads TGTGCCAGCAGTTTCACAGGGTTGGATTCACCCCTCCACTTT. Residues: CASSFTGLDSPLHF.

The chain uses TRBV10-1 and TRBJ2-1; 10 nucleotides match TRBD2. Per the germline V gene, CDR1 is WNHNN and CDR2 is SYGVQD (reference sequence). The ends lost 6 bases at V and 2 bases at J; junction bases unmatched: 13. CDR3 length: 18 residues. CDR3 coding DNA: TGCGCCAGCAGCGGACAGGGCCAGCGGGGGGGCCCCTACAATGAGCAGTTCTTC. This gives the protein CASSGQGQRGGPYNEQFF.

This chain connects TRBV29-1 to TRBJ2-1; the match to TRBD1 covers 8 bases. The V gene's germline CDR1 is SQVTM and CDR2 ANQGSEA. The CDR3 length is 12 residues. Losses at the gene ends were 4 bases for V and 6 bases for J; bases not matched to a gene: 2. Here the CDR3 DNA reads TGCAGCGTTGGCGGACAGGGCAATGAGCAGTTCTTC. Amino acids: CSVGGQGNEQFF.

The gene calls are TRBV5-1 and TRBJ1-2; weak D call: TRBD1 (5 bases). The germline V gene encodes CDR1 SGHRS and CDR2 YFSETQ. The V and J ends lost 0 bases and 1 base respectively, with 7 bases between them. This CDR3 comprises 14 residues. The CDR3 loop is CASSLAGINYGYTF. The DNA for the CDR3 is TGCGCCAGCAGCTTGGCAGGGATTAACTATGGCTACACCTTC.

The rearrangement links TRBV24-1 to TRBJ2-5; 10 bases match TRBD1. CDR3 length: 15 residues. The ends lost 3 bases at V and 3 bases at J; junction bases unmatched: 3. Germline CDR1 reads KGHDR; CDR2 reads SFDVKD. CDR3 nucleotides: TGTGCCACCAGTGATCCTGGGACAGGGGAAGAGACCCAGTACTTC. It specifies CATSDPGTGEETQYF.